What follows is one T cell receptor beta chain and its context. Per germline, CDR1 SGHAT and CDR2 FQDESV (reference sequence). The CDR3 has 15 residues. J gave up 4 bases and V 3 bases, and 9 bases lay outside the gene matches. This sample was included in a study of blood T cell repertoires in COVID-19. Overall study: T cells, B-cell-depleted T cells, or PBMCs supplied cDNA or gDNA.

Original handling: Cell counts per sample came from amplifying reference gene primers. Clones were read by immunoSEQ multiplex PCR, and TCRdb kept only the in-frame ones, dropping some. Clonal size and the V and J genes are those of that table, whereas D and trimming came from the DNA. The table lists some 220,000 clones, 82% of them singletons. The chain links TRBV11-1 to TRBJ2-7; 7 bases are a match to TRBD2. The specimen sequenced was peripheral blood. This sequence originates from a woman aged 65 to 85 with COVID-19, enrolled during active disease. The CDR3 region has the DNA TGTGCCAGCAGCTTCTACGGGACTACAGTATACGAGCAGTACTTC. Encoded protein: CASSFYGTTVYEQYF.